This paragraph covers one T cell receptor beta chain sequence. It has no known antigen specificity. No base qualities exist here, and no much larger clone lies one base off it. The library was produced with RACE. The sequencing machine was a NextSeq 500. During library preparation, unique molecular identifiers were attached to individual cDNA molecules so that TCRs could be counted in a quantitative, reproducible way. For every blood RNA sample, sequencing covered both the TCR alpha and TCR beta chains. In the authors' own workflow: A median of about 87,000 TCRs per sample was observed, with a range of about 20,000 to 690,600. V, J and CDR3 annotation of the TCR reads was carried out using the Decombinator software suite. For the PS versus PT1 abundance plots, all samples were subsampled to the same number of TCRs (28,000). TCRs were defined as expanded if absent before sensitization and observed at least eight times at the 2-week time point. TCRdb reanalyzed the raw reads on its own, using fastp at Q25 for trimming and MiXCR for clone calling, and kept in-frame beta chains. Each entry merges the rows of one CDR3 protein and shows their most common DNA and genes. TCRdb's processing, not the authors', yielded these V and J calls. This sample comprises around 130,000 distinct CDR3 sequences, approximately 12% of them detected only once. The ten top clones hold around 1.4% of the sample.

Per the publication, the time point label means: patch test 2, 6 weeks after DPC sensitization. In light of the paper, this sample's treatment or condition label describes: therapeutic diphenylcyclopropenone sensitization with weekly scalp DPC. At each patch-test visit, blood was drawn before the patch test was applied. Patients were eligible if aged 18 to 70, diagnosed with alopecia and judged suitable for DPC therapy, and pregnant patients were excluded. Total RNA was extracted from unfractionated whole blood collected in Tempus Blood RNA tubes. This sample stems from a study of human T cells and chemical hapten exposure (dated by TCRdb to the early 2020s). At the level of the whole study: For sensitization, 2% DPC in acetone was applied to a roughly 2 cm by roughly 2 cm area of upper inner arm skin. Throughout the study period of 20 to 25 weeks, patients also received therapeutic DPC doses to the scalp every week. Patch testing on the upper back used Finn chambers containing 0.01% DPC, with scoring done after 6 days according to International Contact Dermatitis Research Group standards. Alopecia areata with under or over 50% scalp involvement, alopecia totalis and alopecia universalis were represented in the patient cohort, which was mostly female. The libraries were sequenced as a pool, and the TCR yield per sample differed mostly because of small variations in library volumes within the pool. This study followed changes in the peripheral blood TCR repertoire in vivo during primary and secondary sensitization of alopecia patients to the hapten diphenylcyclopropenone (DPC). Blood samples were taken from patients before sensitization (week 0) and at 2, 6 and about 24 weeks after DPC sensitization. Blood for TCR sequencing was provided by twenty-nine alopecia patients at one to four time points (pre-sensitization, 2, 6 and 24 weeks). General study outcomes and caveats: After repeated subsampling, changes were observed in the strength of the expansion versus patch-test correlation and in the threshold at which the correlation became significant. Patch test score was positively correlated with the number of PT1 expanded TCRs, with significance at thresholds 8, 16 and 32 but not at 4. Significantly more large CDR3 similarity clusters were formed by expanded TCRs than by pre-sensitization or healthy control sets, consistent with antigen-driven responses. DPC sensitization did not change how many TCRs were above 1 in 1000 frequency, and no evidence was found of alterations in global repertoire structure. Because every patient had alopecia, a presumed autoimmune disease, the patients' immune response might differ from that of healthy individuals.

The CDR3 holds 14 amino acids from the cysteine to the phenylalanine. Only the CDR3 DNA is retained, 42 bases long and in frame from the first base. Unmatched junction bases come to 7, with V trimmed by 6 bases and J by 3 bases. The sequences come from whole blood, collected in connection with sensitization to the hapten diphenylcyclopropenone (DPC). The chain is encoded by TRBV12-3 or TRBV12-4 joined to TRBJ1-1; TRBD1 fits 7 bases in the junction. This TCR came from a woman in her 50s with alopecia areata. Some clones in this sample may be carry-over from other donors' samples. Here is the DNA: TGTGCCAGCAGGACTTCGACAGGGCACACTGAAGCTTTCTTT. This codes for CASRTSTGHTEAFF.